This TCR beta chain originates from a study of blood T cell repertoires in COVID-19 (dated by TCRdb to about 2020). Notes on the research overall: Collaborator samples came from the United States, Italy and Spain and covered acute and convalescent phases of COVID-19. The prospective study material was composed of cDNA or gDNA derived from T cells, B-cell-depleted T cells, or PBMCs. Deeply sampled blood TCRbeta repertoires from subjects exposed to, actively infected with, or recovered from COVID-19 were included in the dataset. The repertoires were released in a freely available public database intended as a resource for research on the immune response to SARS-CoV-2. Samples came from the ongoing ImmuneRACE study (first 160 participants) plus 1,254 subjects from 6 global collaborators. A de-identified subject ID, COVID-19 status, age in years and sex were almost always included in the sample metadata. Where available, HLA class I and class II types were taken from metadata supplied by the sample provider and were not determined by assay-based typing.

The count of this clone is one. The antigen this receptor binds is unknown. Base qualities were left out, and no much larger clone turns up one base away. Collaborating institutions collected whole blood in K2EDTA tubes following their own protocols. For TCRbeta analysis, collaborator samples were shipped as frozen whole blood, as isolated PBMCs, or as DNA extracted from either sample type. From its cysteine to its phenylalanine, the CDR3 spans 18 amino acids. Just CDR3 DNA is preserved here, 54 bases in frame from base 1. The immunoSEQ Assay, a bias-controlled multiplex PCR, was used to amplify TCRbeta CDR3 regions from genomic DNA. The original pipeline was this. The number of nucleated cells in each sample was estimated by amplification of reference gene primers within the assay. Sequence reads were collapsed and filtered to measure the absolute abundance of every unique TCRbeta CDR3 rearrangement. For each sample, productive Simpson clonality was calculated as the square root of Simpson's diversity index over productive rearrangements. In its TCRdb copy, this immuneACCESS table keeps in-frame sequences only and misses some clones. Where compared with another copy, unresolved V genes explain less than half of these, and the others have no known cause. V and J calls and clone size are as listed in that table; D and trimming were resolved from the DNA. The sample yields about 210,000 clones; around four fifths were counted once. The top ten clones comprise approximately 8.1% of the sample.

Results and caveats for the whole study, not just this receptor: How much clinical and demographic metadata was included differed by source and by participant, and the metadata was provided uncurated.

The TCR was taken from a woman between 50 and 59 years old with active or convalescent COVID-19. The sample consisted of peripheral blood. This receptor chain uses TRBV21-1 and TRBJ1-1. TRBV21-1 is noted as a pseudogene. The base sequence is TGTGCCAGCAGCAATCAAGTTAAGATCGGACTCATGAACACTGAAGCTTTCTTT. This sequence encodes CASSNQVKIGLMNTEAFF.